The next 26 T cell receptor beta chains were all read from a single sample in a study of regulatory T cells in long-lasting Graves disease. Time point: persistent/refractory GD, antithyroid drugs over 5 years with positive TRAb. There was RNA extracted from PBMCs, and the TCR library was made from it. Library construction for TCR beta used iRepertoire HTBI primers and Arm-PCR of CDR3 regions. TCRdb re-called the multiplex PCR reads through MiXCR, storing one row per CDR3 protein. The table shows fewer than 550,000 distinct CDR3 sequences, with approximately 21% occurring only once. Sequences were derived from peripheral blood mononuclear cells (PBMCs), sampled when the disease was refractory, from a patient treated with antithyroid drugs. The receptors come from a female donor with Graves disease.

The V call is TRBV7-6, the J call TRBJ2-7, with 13 bases fitting TRBD2. V dropped 5 bases and J dropped 5; count of bases not matched to a gene: 9. The CDR3 is 16 residues long. Germline CDR1 SGHVS, CDR2 FNYEAQ. CDR3 sequence: CASSRLGLAGEDEQYF. The CDR3 DNA reads as TGTGCCAGCAGCCGATTAGGACTAGCGGGAGAGGACGAGCAGTACTTC.

This clonotype showed up many times. The V call is TRBV28, the J call TRBJ1-1; the D is unclear. The V gene lost 3 bases and the J gene lost 6 bases, with 11 bases spanning the gap. The CDR3 is 13 residues long. The germline V gene encodes CDR1 MDHEN and CDR2 SYDVKM. The CDR3 spells CASSFQDGSEAFF. The CDR3 DNA sequence: TGTGCCAGCAGTTTTCAGGACGGGTCTGAAGCTTTCTTT.

The sample holds many counts of this clonotype. CDR3 protein: CAISHPSGSYEQYF. For the CDR3, the DNA is TGTGCCATCAGTCACCCTAGCGGGAGTTACGAGCAGTACTTC. The chain couples TRBV10-3 to TRBJ2-7, with 10 bases aligning to TRBD2. Germline V gene lookup returns CDR1 ENHRY and CDR2 SYGVKD. There are 14 residues in the CDR3. The ends lost 5 bases at V and 4 bases at J; junction bases unmatched: 5.

The rearrangement uses TRBV30 and TRBJ2-1, with D possibly being TRBD2 (5 bases). Germline V gene sequence: CDR1 GTSNPN, CDR2 SVGIG (reference sequence). Trimming took 0 bases from V and 7 from J, leaving 19 bases between them. There are 16 residues in the CDR3. Written as DNA, the CDR3 is TGTGCCTGGAGTGTTGTTGATCCACCAACGGGGAATGAGCAGTTCTTC. Protein sequence: CAWSVVDPPTGNEQFF.

The chain combines TRBV7-2 with TRBJ2-4; the D is unclear. V shed 5 bases and J shed 9 bases, with 11 bases lying between them. Germline values: CDR1 SGHTA, CDR2 FQGNSA. This CDR3 comprises 12 residues. CDR3 sequence (DNA): TGTGCCAGCAGCCCCCTGCCGGGCATTCAGTACTTC. Residues: CASSPLPGIQYF.

The sample holds a few counts of this clonotype. In DNA, the CDR3 is TGTGCCAGTAGTATACAAAGCAATCAGCCCCAGCATTTT. The encoded protein is CASSIQSNQPQHF. The chain combines TRBV19 with TRBJ1-5; D unclear. This CDR3 has 13 amino acids. V shed 2 bases and J shed 1 base, with 3 bases lying between them. Germline V gene lookup returns CDR1 LNHDA and CDR2 SQIVND (reference sequence).

This clonotype was counted between two and nine times. The V call is TRBV12-3 or TRBV12-4, the J call TRBJ1-2, with TRBD1 identical over 8 bases. CDR3 length: 14 amino acids. Trimming took 4 bases from V and 3 from J; bases not matched to a gene: 4. The DNA for the CDR3 is TGTGCCAGCAGTTCCAACAGGGGGGACTATGGCTACACCTTC. Protein: CASSSNRGDYGYTF.

This clonotype was seen a few times. V is TRBV20-1 and J is TRBJ1-2; unclear D gene. This CDR3 is built from 13 residues. Germline lookup yields CDR1 DFQATT and CDR2 SNEGSKA (reference sequence). Trimming left V 3 bases short and J 4 bases short, with 12 bases between. The CDR3 DNA sequence: TGCAGTGCTAGGGCCCAGGATTCCTATGGCTACACCTTC. Amino acid sequence: CSARAQDSYGYTF.

This clonotype was found a few times. The chain has TRBV19 and TRBJ1-1; perhaps TRBD1 as D (6 bases). Trimming took off 5 bases at V and 3 bases at J, with 16 bases between the two ends. Germline assignment: CDR1 LNHDA and CDR2 SQIVND (reference sequence). The CDR3 consists of 15 residues. The DNA for the CDR3 is TGTGCCAGTAGTCAAAGCGGGGGCGCGTACACTGAAGCTTTCTTT. Its protein is CASSQSGGAYTEAFF. The whole variable domain, filled in from reference TRBV19 and TRBJ1-1, reads DGGITQSPKYLFRKEGQNVTLSCEQNLNHDAMYWYRQDPGQGLRLIYYSQIVNDFQKGDIAEGYSVSREKKESFPLTVTSAQKNPTAFYLCASSQSGGAYTEAFFGQGTRLTVV.

This clonotype was found a few times. The rearrangement uses TRBV4-1 and TRBJ1-1; D remains ambiguous. CDR1 and CDR2 (germline): MGHRA, YSYEKL. V dropped 0 bases and J dropped 4 bases, with 15 bases sitting between them. This CDR3 is built from 16 residues. The CDR3 nucleotides are TGCGCCAGCAGCCAAGATAGTAGTAGGCGGGTCACTGAAGCTTTCTTT. The encoded protein is CASSQDSSRRVTEAFF.

CDR3 DNA sequence: TGCAGCGTTAGGTTGTTGAGCAACACTGAAGCTTTCTTT. Encoded protein: CSVRLLSNTEAFF. The chain combines TRBV29-1 with TRBJ1-1; unclear D gene. The CDR3 has 13 amino acids. Trimming removed 5 bases at V and 2 bases at J, with 12 bases between. Germline V lookup: CDR1 SQVTM, CDR2 ANQGSEA.

This clonotype was recorded many times. The genes are TRBV28 and TRBJ2-7, with D perhaps matching TRBD1 (5 bases). In germline, CDR1 is MDHEN, CDR2 SYDVKM. The germline V and J ends were trimmed by 3 bases and 4 bases, with 13 bases remaining between them. The length of the CDR3 is 14 residues. The DNA of the CDR3 is TGTGCCAGCAGTTTCATCAGGGATGCTTACGAGCAGTACTTC. Protein sequence: CASSFIRDAYEQYF.

This clonotype was seen a few times. The chain carries TRBV11-2 and TRBJ2-2; the D is unclear. V gave up 5 bases and J gave up 1 base, with 8 bases separating them. The CDR3 is 14 amino acids. Germline-derived CDR1 and CDR2 are SGHAT and FQNNGV. The DNA for the CDR3 is TGTGCCAGCAGCACCATAAAGAACACCGGGGAGCTGTTTTTT. It encodes CASSTIKNTGELFF. Based on the CDR3 plus reference TRBV11-2 and TRBJ2-2, the full variable domain is EAGVAQSPRYKIIEKRQSVAFWCNPISGHATLYWYQQILGQGPKLLIQFQNNGVVDDSQLPKDRFSAERLKGVDSTLKIQPAKLEDSAVYLCASSTIKNTGELFFGEGSRLTVL.

This clonotype was seen at least ten times. The rearrangement joins TRBV5-1 to TRBJ1-4; D might be TRBD1 (6 bases). Trimming pared 0 bases from V and 7 bases from J, leaving 16 bases between. The CDR3 length is 16 residues. Germline-derived CDR1 and CDR2 are SGHRS and YFSETQ. CDR3 bases: TGCGCCAGCAGCTTGGGCGACAGGTCACGTACTGAAAAACTGTTTTTT. It specifies CASSLGDRSRTEKLFF.

In its sample, this clonotype was seen a few times. The chain is built from TRBV6-1 and TRBJ2-7, with D perhaps assigned TRBD1 or TRBD2 (7 bases each). This CDR3 spans 16 amino acids. Trimming left V 1 base short and J 8 bases short, with 21 bases between. Germline V gene data show CDR1 as MNHNS and CDR2 as SASEGT. The CDR3 DNA is TGTGCCAGCAGTGAAGACAGGGGCCGGGGGCGGGAGAAGCAGTACTTC. Encoded protein: CASSEDRGRGREKQYF.

This clonotype was seen at least ten times. CDR3 DNA sequence: TGTGCCACCAGTGATTTGGACGGGTTCCAAGAGACCCAGTACTTC. The encoded protein is CATSDLDGFQETQYF. The V call is TRBV24-1, the J call TRBJ2-5; D remains unclear. This CDR3 contains 15 residues. V was shortened by 0 bases and J by 1 base, with 8 bases between the two germline ends. The germline CDR1 and CDR2 sequences are KGHDR and SFDVKD.

Only a few counts were recorded for this clonotype. This chain uses TRBV4-1 with TRBJ2-7; 7 positions match TRBD1. V gave up 1 base and J gave up 5 bases; unmatched junction bases: 5. The CDR3 covers 14 residues. Germline CDR1 is MGHRA and CDR2 is YSYEKL. The CDR3 sequence: CASSQVQGQNEQYF. The CDR3, as DNA: TGCGCCAGCAGCCAAGTACAGGGGCAGAACGAGCAGTACTTC.

This clonotype was recorded at least ten times. This sequence joins TRBV7-2 and TRBJ1-2, with a tentative D call TRBD1 (6 bases). Trimming shortened V by 6 bases and J by 3 bases, and 14 bases separated the two germline ends. CDR3 length: 14 residues. Germline CDR1 and CDR2: SGHTA and FQGNSA. CDR3 coding DNA: TGTGCCAGCAGATTGACAGGACCCCACTATGGCTACACCTTC. Its protein is CASRLTGPHYGYTF.

This clonotype was seen repeatedly, ten times or more. CDR3 residues: CASILSGTAYTEAFF. In DNA form, the CDR3 reads TGTGCCAGCATTCTCTCCGGAACAGCGTACACTGAAGCTTTCTTT. The chain employs TRBV28 and TRBJ1-1; D is unresolved. V lost 7 bases to trimming and J lost 3 bases, with 18 bases between them. This CDR3 has 15 residues. Germline CDR1 MDHEN, CDR2 SYDVKM.

In its sample, this clonotype was seen many times. The rearrangement joins TRBV27 to TRBJ1-2, with D possibly being TRBD1 (5 bases). This CDR3 has 14 amino acids. Germline CDR1 is MNHEY and CDR2 is SMNVEV (reference sequence). The V end lost 4 bases, the J end lost 1 base, and 10 bases lay between the germline ends. The CDR3 sequence is CASSSGLSNYGYTF. DNA for the CDR3: TGTGCCAGCAGTTCGGGACTTAGTAACTATGGCTACACCTTC.

This clonotype appeared many times. CDR3 loop: CASRKMGGGEKLFF. In DNA form, the CDR3 reads TGTGCCAGCAGAAAAATGGGGGGAGGTGAAAAACTGTTTTTT. This chain links TRBV28 with TRBJ1-4, with D possibly TRBD1 on 5 matching bases. CDR1 is MDHEN, CDR2 SYDVKM, per germline. V lost 6 bases, J lost 7 bases, and 15 bases lay in between. CDR3 length equals 14 residues.

This clonotype was picked up a small number of times. The chain combines TRBV29-1 with TRBJ2-7; 10 bases line up with TRBD2. CDR3 length equals 13 residues. Germline CDR1 and CDR2: SQVTM and ANQGSEA. The ends lost 2 bases at V and 7 bases at J; junction bases unmatched: 5. The DNA for the CDR3 is TGCAGCGTTGAACAACTAGCGGGAAATGAGCAGTACTTC. This gives the protein CSVEQLAGNEQYF.

Comment on this clonotype: A much larger clone is a single base away; this may be a read error. The rearrangement uses TRBV30 and TRBJ2-7, with a possible D match to TRBD2 (5 bases). This CDR3 is 11 amino acids long. CDR1 GTSNPN and CDR2 SVGIG come from the germline V gene (reference sequence). The CDR3 sequence is CARSEGSEQYF. The CDR3, as DNA: TGTGCCCGGAGCGAAGGGAGCGAGCAGTACTTC.

This clonotype was found many times. This chain joins TRBV28 and TRBJ2-2, with 7 bases fitting TRBD1. Germline CDR1 reads MDHEN; CDR2 reads SYDVKM. The trim removed 5 bases at V and 2 bases at J, leaving 5 bases unmatched. The CDR3 has 15 residues. The CDR3 sequence is CASSAGTDNTGELFF. Written as DNA, the CDR3 is TGTGCCAGCAGTGCCGGGACAGACAACACCGGGGAGCTGTTTTTT.

This clonotype was seen a few times. This sequence joins TRBV20-1 and TRBJ2-6; no firm D call. V lost 4 bases and J 3 bases, leaving 1 base between the germline ends. The germline gives CDR1 DFQATT, CDR2 SNEGSKA (reference sequence). The CDR3 is 11 residues long. DNA of the CDR3: TGCAGTGCTATTGGGGCCAACGTCCTGACTTTC. As protein: CSAIGANVLTF.

This chain connects TRBV20-1 to TRBJ2-7, with TRBD1 matching 7 bases. Germline assignment: CDR1 DFQATT and CDR2 SNEGSKA (reference sequence). The length of the CDR3 is 17 residues. V shed 1 base and J 2 bases; nucleotides not matched to a gene: 14. CDR3 DNA sequence: TGCAGTGCTAGAGGCCTAATCAGGACAGGAAAAACCTACGAGCAGTACTTC. The encoded protein is CSARGLIRTGKTYEQYF.